The next 2 T cell receptor beta chains were all read from a single sample in a study of T cell responses to AZD1222 COVID-19 vaccine. Profiled with immunoSEQ multiplex PCR; TCRdb holds only in-frame clones, not every one. In the table there are about 140,000 clones, 80% to 95% of which are singletons. Sequencing was performed on peripheral blood, taken on day 0 of AZD1222 vaccination. These receptors all stem from an adult in good health.

This chain uses TRBV24-1 with TRBJ2-2; a weak D match, TRBD2 (6 bases). Germline CDR1 and CDR2: KGHDR and SFDVKD. Trimming removed 4 bases at V and 6 bases at J, with 11 bases between. CDR3 length equals 14 residues. The CDR3 reads CATSESPGAGELFF. As DNA, the CDR3 is TGTGCCACCAGTGAATCACCGGGGGCCGGGGAGCTGTTTTTT.

This clone appeared a single time. The chain uses TRBV5-1 and TRBJ2-5, with 9 positions matching TRBD2. V shed 9 bases and J 2 bases; nucleotides not matched to a gene: 14. The CDR3 runs 16 residues. Germline V gene lookup returns CDR1 SGHRS and CDR2 YFSETQ. The CDR3 sequence: CATRTGERGEQETQYF. The DNA of the CDR3 is TGCGCCACCCGAACGGGGGAGCGGGGGGAACAAGAGACCCAGTACTTC.